This T cell receptor (beta chain) is from a study of T-cell reconstitution after alpha-beta-depleted transplantation in children. A TCRbeta library incorporating unique molecular identifiers was prepared. In TCRdb, the PCR reads were re-called with MiXCR into one record per CDR3 protein. The table has fewer than 550,000 distinct CDR3 sequences, about 11% seen once. This clonotype was detected ten times or more. The CDR3 is made up of 13 amino acids. Looked up from germline, CDR1 is MNHEY and CDR2 is SMNVEV (reference sequence). The V and J ends lost 8 bases and 0 bases respectively, with 9 bases between them.

The rearrangement joins TRBV27 to TRBJ2-3; unclear D gene. The sequence came from a child aged 2 to 10 with inherited bone marrow failure, due to receive a stem cell transplant. The sample in question was PBMCs, obtained before TCRalphabeta/CD19-depleted stem cell transplant. The CDR3 sequence: CASGLVSTDTQYF. The CDR3 coding sequence is TGTGCCAGCGGCTTGGTTAGCACAGATACGCAGTATTTT.